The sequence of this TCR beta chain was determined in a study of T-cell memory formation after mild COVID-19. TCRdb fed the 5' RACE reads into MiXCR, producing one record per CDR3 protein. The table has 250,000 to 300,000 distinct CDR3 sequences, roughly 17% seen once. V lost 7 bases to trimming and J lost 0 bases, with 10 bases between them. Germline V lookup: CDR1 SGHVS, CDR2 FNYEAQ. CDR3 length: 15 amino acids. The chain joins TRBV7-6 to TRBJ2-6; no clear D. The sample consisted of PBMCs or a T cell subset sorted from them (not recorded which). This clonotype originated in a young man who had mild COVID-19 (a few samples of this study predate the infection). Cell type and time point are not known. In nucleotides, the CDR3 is TGTGCCAGCACCTCCAGAGTCTCTGGGGCCAACGTCCTGACTTTC. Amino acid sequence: CASTSRVSGANVLTF.